These T cell receptor beta chains were read from a single sample in a study of T cell responses to AZD1222 COVID-19 vaccine. TCRdb's copy holds only in-frame clones and misses some; the assay was immunoSEQ multiplex PCR. This sample has 100,000 to 120,000 clones, with approximately 94% found just once. The sequencing used peripheral blood, collected 28 days after the second AZD1222 dose. These receptors all stem from an adult who received the AZD1222 COVID-19 vaccine. Each CDR3 is given with its conserved first and last residue. D genes are given only for firm matches. Clone size appears in some rows only: once, few, many, or a class for an expanded clone.

v_call: TRBV15
j_call: TRBJ1-1
d_call: TRBD1
clone_size: NA
cdr3_nt: TGTGCCACCAGCAGGGAGACAGGGTCTGAAGCTTTCTTT
cdr3_aa: CATSRETGSEAFF

v_call: TRBV3-1/TRBV3-2
j_call: TRBJ1-1
d_call: NA
clone_size: NA
cdr3_nt: TGTGCCAGCAGCCAAAGGGGGGCGACGGGTGAAGCTTTCTTT
cdr3_aa: CASSQRGATGEAFF

v_call: TRBV28
j_call: TRBJ1-2
d_call: NA
clone_size: once
cdr3_nt: TGTGCCAGCAGTCCGGTGGACAGAAACTATGGCTACACCTTC
cdr3_aa: CASSPVDRNYGYTF

v_call: TRBV3-1/TRBV3-2
j_call: TRBJ1-1
d_call: TRBD1
clone_size: NA
cdr3_nt: TGTGCCAGCAGCCGACAGGGGGCAAAGACTGAAGCTTTCTTT
cdr3_aa: CASSRQGAKTEAFF

v_call: TRBV18
j_call: TRBJ1-5
d_call: NA
clone_size: NA
cdr3_nt: TGTGCCAGCTCACCCTCCCGGGGCACTCAGCCCCAGCATTTT
cdr3_aa: CASSPSRGTQPQHF

v_call: TRBV29-1
j_call: TRBJ2-6
d_call: TRBD1
clone_size: once
cdr3_nt: TGCAGCGTTGAGGGGCAGGGGGCGCCTGGGGCCAACGTCCTGACTTTC
cdr3_aa: CSVEGQGAPGANVLTF

v_call: TRBV2
j_call: TRBJ1-5
d_call: NA
clone_size: NA
cdr3_nt: TGTGCCAGCAGCGAGGGGAGGAAAAGCAATCAGCCCCAGCATTTT
cdr3_aa: CASSEGRKSNQPQHF

v_call: TRBV18
j_call: TRBJ1-1
d_call: NA
clone_size: NA
cdr3_nt: TGTGCCAGCTCACCGAGACGGATGAACACTGAAGCTTTCTTT
cdr3_aa: CASSPRRMNTEAFF

v_call: TRBV25-1
j_call: TRBJ1-1
d_call: NA
clone_size: NA
cdr3_nt: TGTGCTACGGTGAGGGATATGAACACTGAAGCTTTCTTT
cdr3_aa: CATVRDMNTEAFF

v_call: TRBV13
j_call: TRBJ2-7
d_call: NA
clone_size: NA
cdr3_nt: TGTGCCAGCAGCCCTCCTACAGACAGGTACGAGCAGTACTTC
cdr3_aa: CASSPPTDRYEQYF

v_call: TRBV5-1
j_call: TRBJ2-3
d_call: NA
clone_size: NA
cdr3_nt: TGCGCCAGCAGCTTGTCTTCTAGCTTGGAGCCAGATACGCAGTATTTT
cdr3_aa: CASSLSSSLEPDTQYF

v_call: TRBV14
j_call: TRBJ1-6
d_call: NA
clone_size: once
cdr3_nt: TGTGCCACCAGGGGTCCGGGGGAATCACCCCTCCACTTT
cdr3_aa: CATRGPGESPLHF

v_call: TRBV7-9
j_call: TRBJ2-3
d_call: TRBD2
clone_size: NA
cdr3_nt: TGTGCCACCCAGACTAGCTCCCAGTATTTT
cdr3_aa: CATQTSSQYF

v_call: TRBV27
j_call: TRBJ1-2
d_call: NA
clone_size: NA
cdr3_nt: TGTGCCAGCAGTTTTATGCTGGGGGGCGGGGGCTACACCTTC
cdr3_aa: CASSFMLGGGGYTF

v_call: TRBV7-2
j_call: TRBJ1-1
d_call: NA
clone_size: NA
cdr3_nt: TGTGCCAGCAGCAAATACAGGGATAACACTGAAGCTTTCTTT
cdr3_aa: CASSKYRDNTEAFF

v_call: TRBV4-1
j_call: TRBJ2-5
d_call: NA
clone_size: NA
cdr3_nt: TGCGCCAGCAGCCAAGATCAACACCAGGCAGAGACCCAGTACTTC
cdr3_aa: CASSQDQHQAETQYF

v_call: TRBV2
j_call: TRBJ2-3
d_call: NA
clone_size: NA
cdr3_nt: TGTGCCAGCAGTGAAGGCTCGGGGGCGGGGTGGATGACAGATACGCAGTATTTT
cdr3_aa: CASSEGSGAGWMTDTQYF

v_call: TRBV11-2
j_call: TRBJ2-2
d_call: TRBD2
clone_size: NA
cdr3_nt: TGTGCCAGCAAGAGGGGACTAGCGGGGCCTACCGGGGAGCTGTTTTTT
cdr3_aa: CASKRGLAGPTGELFF

v_call: TRBV19
j_call: TRBJ1-4
d_call: TRBD1
clone_size: NA
cdr3_nt: TGTGCCAGTAGTATGACAGGGACAACTAATGAAAAACTGTTTTTT
cdr3_aa: CASSMTGTTNEKLFF

v_call: TRBV11-2
j_call: TRBJ1-1
d_call: NA
clone_size: NA
cdr3_nt: TGTGCCAGCAGACGACCCGGGGGCTCCGACACTGAAGCTTTCTTT
cdr3_aa: CASRRPGGSDTEAFF

v_call: TRBV19
j_call: TRBJ1-1
d_call: NA
clone_size: NA
cdr3_nt: TGTGCCAGTAATACAGGTTCTGAAGCTTTCTTT
cdr3_aa: CASNTGSEAFF

v_call: TRBV5-1
j_call: TRBJ1-1
d_call: NA
clone_size: NA
cdr3_nt: TGCGCCAGCAGGGTGCAGACGAACACTGAAGCTTTCTTT
cdr3_aa: CASRVQTNTEAFF

v_call: TRBV28
j_call: TRBJ2-3
d_call: NA
clone_size: NA
cdr3_nt: TGTGCCAGCACCCCGGTGGGGACGACCGCGGATACGCAGTATTTT
cdr3_aa: CASTPVGTTADTQYF

v_call: TRBV3-1/TRBV3-2
j_call: TRBJ2-7
d_call: NA
clone_size: NA
cdr3_nt: TGTGCCAGCAGCCAAATCTACGAGCAGTACTTC
cdr3_aa: CASSQIYEQYF

v_call: TRBV28
j_call: TRBJ1-1
d_call: NA
clone_size: NA
cdr3_nt: TGTGCCAGCAGCCCAGGGTGGGTAAACACTGAAGCTTTCTTT
cdr3_aa: CASSPGWVNTEAFF

v_call: TRBV7-2
j_call: TRBJ1-5
d_call: TRBD1
clone_size: NA
cdr3_nt: TGTGCCAGCACCAAAGGGGGCCATCAGCCCCAGCATTTT
cdr3_aa: CASTKGGHQPQHF

v_call: TRBV27
j_call: TRBJ1-6
d_call: TRBD1
clone_size: NA
cdr3_nt: TGTGCCAGCAGTATGACAGGGGGAGGATATTGGGGTTCACCCCTCCACTTT
cdr3_aa: CASSMTGGGYWGSPLHF

v_call: TRBV7-9
j_call: TRBJ1-4
d_call: NA
clone_size: NA
cdr3_nt: TGTGCCAGCGTCGGCACCTGGAATGAAAAACTGTTTTTT
cdr3_aa: CASVGTWNEKLFF

v_call: TRBV9
j_call: TRBJ1-1
d_call: NA
clone_size: NA
cdr3_nt: TGTGCCAGCAGCGCGCCGAACACTGAAGCTTTCTTT
cdr3_aa: CASSAPNTEAFF

v_call: TRBV4-1
j_call: TRBJ2-7
d_call: NA
clone_size: NA
cdr3_nt: TGCGCCAGCAGCCAAGATACCGGATACTACGAGCAGTACTTC
cdr3_aa: CASSQDTGYYEQYF

v_call: TRBV7-2
j_call: TRBJ2-2
d_call: NA
clone_size: NA
cdr3_nt: TGTGCCAGCAGCTTAGTCGGGCCAACATTGAACACCGGGGAGCTGTTTTTT
cdr3_aa: CASSLVGPTLNTGELFF

v_call: TRBV5-4
j_call: TRBJ2-2
d_call: NA
clone_size: once
cdr3_nt: TGTGCCAGCAGCCCGACCTACACCGGGGAGCTGTTTTTT
cdr3_aa: CASSPTYTGELFF

v_call: TRBV3-1/TRBV3-2
j_call: TRBJ2-3
d_call: NA
clone_size: NA
cdr3_nt: TGTGCCAGCAGTCAAACCCCGGGCACAGATACGCAGTATTTT
cdr3_aa: CASSQTPGTDTQYF

v_call: TRBV11-2
j_call: TRBJ2-1
d_call: TRBD1
clone_size: NA
cdr3_nt: TGTGCCAGCAGCCGGAGACAGGGGGGATCCTACAATGAGCAGTTCTTC
cdr3_aa: CASSRRQGGSYNEQFF

v_call: TRBV6-2/TRBV6-3
j_call: TRBJ1-2
d_call: NA
clone_size: NA
cdr3_nt: TGTGCCAGCAGCCTTAGTTCTAACTATGGCTACACCTTC
cdr3_aa: CASSLSSNYGYTF